These T cell receptor beta chains were read from a single sample in a study of cytomegalovirus exposure and HLA in healthy donors. Only in-frame clones appear in the TCRdb table, and some are missing; sequencing was by immunoSEQ multiplex PCR. This sample has 250,000 to 300,000 clones; 84% occur once, and the top ten carry approximately 2%. Sequenced sample: PBMCs. The receptors come from a woman in her 40s in good health and CMV-seropositive. The CDR3 runs from the conserved cysteine through the conserved F or W. Each record gives: D gene, J gene, clone size, V gene, CDR3 DNA, CDR3 protein. The D gene is left open where the match is weak. Size values are once, few and many counts, or a class for expanded clones, and some rows have none.

D: TRBD1
J: TRBJ1-2
size: .
V: TRBV7-9
DNA: TGTGCCAGCAGCCAACAGGCCGGGACAGGGGACTATGGCTACACCTTC
CDR3: CASSQQAGTGDYGYTF

D: TRBD2
J: TRBJ2-3
size: .
V: TRBV4-3
DNA: TGCGCCAGCAGCCAAGATTTTCGGGAGGGAGGAACAGATACGCAGTATTTT
CDR3: CASSQDFREGGTDTQYF

D: .
J: TRBJ2-7
size: .
V: TRBV28
DNA: TGTGCCAGCAGTCTGCCGGGACTTAGCTCCTACGAGCAGTACTTC
CDR3: CASSLPGLSSYEQYF

D: .
J: TRBJ1-1
size: .
V: TRBV19
DNA: TGTGCCAGTAGTATAGCTTTCTTGGCAGACACTGAAGCTTTCTTT
CDR3: CASSIAFLADTEAFF

D: TRBD1
J: TRBJ1-3
size: .
V: TRBV2
DNA: TGTGCCAGCAGTGTCGAGGACAGGGCTTTATCTGGAAACACCATATATTTT
CDR3: CASSVEDRALSGNTIYF

D: .
J: TRBJ2-5
size: .
V: TRBV29-1
DNA: TGCAGCGTTGACAGCGTGGCAGGGCACAATCGGGAGACCCAGTACTTC
CDR3: CSVDSVAGHNRETQYF

D: .
J: TRBJ2-1
size: .
V: TRBV10-2
DNA: TGCGCCAGCAGCGGGAGTCGGTACAATGAGCAGTTCTTC
CDR3: CASSGSRYNEQFF

D: TRBD2
J: TRBJ2-3
size: .
V: TRBV2
DNA: TGTGCCAGCACCAATATCCCTAGCGGGAGTGTAGATACGCAGTATTTT
CDR3: CASTNIPSGSVDTQYF

D: TRBD2
J: TRBJ2-7
size: .
V: TRBV30
DNA: TGTGCCTGGAGTGCCCTAGCGGGGCCCCTAGGCGAGCAGTACTTC
CDR3: CAWSALAGPLGEQYF

D: .
J: TRBJ2-7
size: .
V: TRBV11-2
DNA: TGTGCCAGCAGCCTTACAGGGGAGGCCTACGAGCAGTACTTC
CDR3: CASSLTGEAYEQYF

D: TRBD2
J: TRBJ2-7
size: few
V: TRBV4-1
DNA: TGCGCCAGCAGCCTAGGACTAGCCAACGAGCAGTACTTC
CDR3: CASSLGLANEQYF

D: .
J: TRBJ2-1
size: .
V: TRBV6-6
DNA: TGTGCCAGCAGTACGGGACTTGGCTACAATGAGCAGTTCTTC
CDR3: CASSTGLGYNEQFF

D: TRBD1
J: TRBJ1-2
size: .
V: TRBV29-1
DNA: TGCAGCGTCTTGACAGGGGGCGGGTATGGCTACACCTTC
CDR3: CSVLTGGGYGYTF

D: TRBD2
J: TRBJ2-1
size: .
V: TRBV18
DNA: TGTGCCAGCTCACCAAGTAGATTAGCGGGCCCAATAATCCACAATGAGCAGTTCTTC
CDR3: CASSPSRLAGPIIHNEQFF

D: .
J: TRBJ2-1
size: .
V: TRBV19
DNA: TGTGCCAGTAGTATGTCCCCCCCGCGGGGTGAGCAGTTCTTC
CDR3: CASSMSPPRGEQFF

D: .
J: TRBJ1-4
size: few
V: TRBV4-3
DNA: TGCGCCAGCAGCCAAGAAATCCCTTCCGGTGCAACTAATGAAAAACTGTTTTTT
CDR3: CASSQEIPSGATNEKLFF

D: .
J: TRBJ1-5
size: once
V: TRBV21-1
DNA: TGTGCCAGCAGCAGGAGGATAGGGGAGGTGCAGCCCCAGCATTTT
CDR3: CASSRRIGEVQPQHF

D: .
J: TRBJ2-5
size: .
V: TRBV5-4
DNA: TGTGCCAGCAGACCACAGGGAGGGGAGACCCAGTACTTC
CDR3: CASRPQGGETQYF

D: TRBD1
J: TRBJ1-2
size: .
V: TRBV4-2
DNA: TGTGCCAGCACGACAGGGAATATACTTGGCTATGGCTACACCTTC
CDR3: CASTTGNILGYGYTF

D: TRBD2
J: TRBJ2-3
size: .
V: TRBV6-4
DNA: TGTGCCAGCAGTTATAGCGGGAGTCCAACAGATACGCAGTATTTT
CDR3: CASSYSGSPTDTQYF